The clone carrying this TCR beta chain occurred a few times. This sample is drawn from a study of human T cells and chemical hapten exposure. TCRdb re-called the RACE reads with MiXCR, one entry per CDR3 protein. The sample records roughly 40,000 distinct CDR3 sequences, 10% to 15% being singletons. Trimming took 1 base from V and 5 from J, leaving 10 bases between them. CDR1 and CDR2 (germline): SGHKS, YYEKEE (reference sequence). The CDR3 consists of 13 residues. Stated time point: patch test 3, about 24 weeks after DPC sensitization. The treatment: therapeutic diphenylcyclopropenone sensitization with weekly scalp DPC. Total RNA came from unfractionated whole blood.

The sequencing used whole blood, collected in connection with sensitization to the hapten diphenylcyclopropenone (DPC). The receptor comes from a woman in her 40s with alopecia areata. Some clones in this sample may be carry-over from other donors' samples. The V call is TRBV5-5, the J call TRBJ2-7; possibly TRBD1 or TRBD2 for D (5 bases each). The CDR3 protein is CASSLLGVDEQYF. The CDR3 nucleotides read TGTGCCAGCAGCTTGTTGGGGGTCGACGAGCAGTACTTC.